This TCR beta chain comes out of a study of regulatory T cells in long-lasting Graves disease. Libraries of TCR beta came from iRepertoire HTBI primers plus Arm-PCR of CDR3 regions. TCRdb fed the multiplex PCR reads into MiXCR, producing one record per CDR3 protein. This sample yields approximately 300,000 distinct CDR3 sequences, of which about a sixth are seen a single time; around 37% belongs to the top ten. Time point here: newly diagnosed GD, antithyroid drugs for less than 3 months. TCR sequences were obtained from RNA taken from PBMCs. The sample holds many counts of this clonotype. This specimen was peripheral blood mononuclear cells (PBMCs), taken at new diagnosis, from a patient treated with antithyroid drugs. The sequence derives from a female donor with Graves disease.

CDR3: CASSQVKGWVETQYF. The CDR3 DNA follows: TGCGCCAGCAGCCAAGTGAAAGGTTGGGTAGAGACCCAGTACTTC. The chain recombines TRBV4-1 with TRBJ2-5; the D is unclear. The germline V and J ends were trimmed by 1 base and 4 bases, with 13 bases remaining between them. Germline V lookup: CDR1 MGHRA, CDR2 YSYEKL. This CDR3 comprises 15 residues.